This TCR beta chain emerged from a study of response to subunit inactivated influenza vaccine. TCRdb fed the RT-PCR reads into MiXCR, producing one record per CDR3 protein. The data show about 540,000 distinct CDR3 sequences, roughly 25% seen once. CDR1 and CDR2 (germline): SGDLS, YYNGEE. V was shortened by 1 base and J by 0 bases, with 14 bases between the two germline ends. The CDR3 runs 16 residues. These data also formed part of another study, on T cells expressing NK-cell markers. That source notes: Libraries used 5'RACE template switching adding universal primer site and UMIs. Sorted CD3+CD56+NKG2C+, CD3+CD56+NKG2C- and CD3+CD56-NKG2C+ T cells supplied TCR beta repertoires. The authors sequenced eight donors, of whom seven were HCMV-seropositive and one was seronegative. Dominant NKG2C+ clonotype frequencies of about 1.0-8% of CD8+ T cells were measured in a handful of donors. Whether expanded NKG2C+ T cell clones were HCMV-specific remained unclear.

The sequenced sample was CD4+ T cells sorted from PBMCs, obtained about 12 days after vaccination. The chain is built from TRBV9 and TRBJ2-7; D assignment may be TRBD1 or TRBD2 (5 bases each). The receptor was derived from a man aged 50 to 59 who received an inactivated influenza vaccine. The CDR3 is CASSVPDWTSSYEQYF. CDR3 in DNA: TGTGCCAGCAGCGTACCGGACTGGACAAGCTCCTACGAGCAGTACTTC.